The 28 T cell receptor beta chains in this list originate from one sample, sequenced in a study of CD8+ T cells in alopecia areata. Once RNA had been extracted, it was reverse transcribed into cDNA to act as the sequencing template. Assay: immunoSEQ multiplex PCR; the TCRdb copy retains only in-frame clones and omits some. The data show approximately 110,000 clones, with none appearing a single time. The sample taken for sequencing was lesional skin. The source of these receptors is a C3H/HeJ mouse with alopecia areata. The strain is characterized by the MHC haplotype H2-k.

This clone turned up a few times. Germline and genes here are mouse. Coverage ceases 4 residues before the CDR3 finishes, and the germline J gene fills in the end. This chain joins TRBV13-1 and TRBJ1-1; TRBD1 might be the D (6 bases). The CDR3 contains 10 residues. Germline assignment: CDR1 NSHNY and CDR2 SYGAGN. The CDR3 loop reads CASRDKEVFF. The sequenced CDR3 bases are TGTGCCAGCCGGGACAAA.

This clone was observed a few times. The gene names here belong to mouse. The read comes to an end 4 residues before the CDR3 does, leaving the germline J gene to fill in the end. This chain uses TRBV13-3 with TRBJ1-2, with 10 positions matching TRBD1. The length of the CDR3 is 13 residues. Germline values: CDR1 NNHDY, CDR2 SYVADS. The CDR3: CASRGTGDPDYTF. The part of the CDR3 DNA that was read is TGTGCCAGCAGGGGGACAGGGGATCCC.

With regard to this clone: TCRdb's protein and the DNA translation differ at residue 10; the protein here comes from the DNA. Any gene name here is a mouse gene name. The CDR3 goes on 3 residues after the read ends, and that part is filled in from the germline J gene. The rearrangement links TRBV19 to TRBJ1-3; possibly TRBD1 for D (5 bases). Germline-derived CDR1 and CDR2 are FNHDT and SITEND (reference sequence). The CDR3 loop spans 13 amino acids. Trimming cost V 5 bases and J 2 bases, with 8 bases left between them. The CDR3 sequence: CASRQAPGNTLYF. The CDR3 bases that were read are TGTGCCAGCAGACAGGCTCCTGGAAATACG.

In the case of this clone: Here the gene names and germline are mouse. With the read ending 4 residues before the CDR3 end, the germline J gene is used to fill in that end. J is TRBJ2-2 and V is TRBV13-2, with D possibly TRBD1 on 7 matching bases. V gave up 0 bases and J gave up 4 bases, with 13 bases separating them. The V gene's germline CDR1 is NNHNN and CDR2 SYGAGS (reference sequence). This CDR3 is built from 16 residues. The CDR3 region is CASGDGGGEVTGQLYF. The covered CDR3 bases are TGTGCCAGCGGTGATGGAGGGGGCGAGGTCACCGGG.

As regards this clone: Any gene name here is a mouse gene name. The CDR3 end falls 4 residues outside the read, so it is completed with the germline J gene. The chain recombines TRBV13-3 with TRBJ2-7, with unresolved D. The germline V gene has CDR1 NNHDY and CDR2 SYVADS. The CDR3 contains 12 residues. The CDR3 spells CASSETRYEQYF. Incomplete CDR3 DNA: TGTGCCAGCAGCGAAACACGTTAT.

Comments on this clone: Genes and germline come from the mouse. The CDR3 end lies 4 residues beyond the end of the read and is filled in from the germline J gene. The gene calls are TRBV13-2 and TRBJ2-5; TRBD1 aligns across 7 bases. Germline V gene data show CDR1 as NNHNN and CDR2 as SYGAGS (reference sequence). The CDR3 is made up of 14 amino acids. Partial CDR3 DNA: TGTGCCAGCGGAATCACAGGGGAGGGAGAC. Translated, it gives CASGITGEGD. The CDR3 reads in full as CASGITGEGDTQYF.

This clone was observed at least ten times. Mouse gene names apply. The part of the CDR3 DNA that was read is TGTGCCAGCAGTGAGTCCCGGGACTACTATGCT. Translating gives CASSESRDYYA. From start to end, the CDR3 is CASSESRDYYAEQFF. The chain joins TRBV13-3 to TRBJ2-1, with D perhaps matching TRBD2 (6 bases). Sequencing ends 4 residues short of the CDR3 end; the germline J gene provides the rest. CDR3 length equals 15 residues. With 2 bases removed from V and 2 bases from J, the gap between germline ends came to 11 bases. Germline CDR1 NNHDY, CDR2 SYVADS.

This clone showed up just a few times. Gene names denote mouse genes. The read comes to an end 4 residues before the CDR3 does, leaving the germline J gene to fill in the end. V and J are TRBV1 and TRBJ2-2, with TRBD2 matching 12 bases. V lost 3 bases and J lost 3; bases outside the gene matches: 2. CDR3 length: 16 residues. The germline V gene encodes CDR1 NSQYPW and CDR2 LRSPGD (reference sequence). The sequenced part of the CDR3 DNA is TGCACCTGCAGTGCCGGACTGGGGGGGGACACCGGG. It codes for CTCSAGLGGDTG. The whole CDR3 sequence reads CTCSAGLGGDTGQLYF. The complete variable domain, with remaining parts taken from reference TRBV1 and TRBJ2-2, reads VTLLEQNPRWRLVPRGQAVNLRCILKNSQYPWMSWYQQDLQKQLQWLFTLRSPGDKEVKSLPGADYLATRVTDTELRLQVANMSQGRTLYCTCSAGLGGDTGQLYFGEGSKLTVL.

This clone turned up a few times. Genes and germline are mouse. The read terminates 4 residues ahead of where the CDR3 ends, so the germline J gene completes it. The chain combines TRBV1 with TRBJ2-7, with 11 bases matching TRBD2. Germline V gene data show CDR1 as NSQYPW and CDR2 as LRSPGD (reference sequence). The CDR3 contains 16 residues. The DNA read from the CDR3 is TGCACCTGCAGTGCAGCTCGGACTGGGGGGTTCGAT. It yields the protein CTCSAARTGGFD. The full-length CDR3 reads as CTCSAARTGGFDEQYF.

This clone has ten or more counts. The genes and germline here are from mouse. The read comes to an end 4 residues before the CDR3 does, leaving the germline J gene to fill in the end. This chain uses TRBV1 with TRBJ2-5; 10 bases fit TRBD2. Germline loops: CDR1 NSQYPW, CDR2 LRSPGD (reference sequence). V dropped 4 bases and J dropped 0; count of bases not matched to a gene: 7. This CDR3 region has 17 residues. Partial CDR3 DNA: TGCACCTGCAGTGAGAGGGCTGGGGGGGCCAACCAAGAC. Encoded protein: CTCSERAGGANQD. The CDR3 in full is CTCSERAGGANQDTQYF.

Points on this clone: The gene names given are mouse names. The read terminates 4 residues before the CDR3 end, so the remaining end is supplied by the germline J gene. The gene calls are TRBV13-3 and TRBJ2-7; the match to TRBD2 covers 8 bases. V lost 3 bases to trimming and J lost 0 bases; unmatched junction nucleotides: 5. Germline CDR1 NNHDY, CDR2 SYVADS. The CDR3 has 15 amino acids. The CDR3 is CASSVSGGSSYEQYF. The covered CDR3 bases are TGTGCCAGCAGTGTTTCTGGGGGGAGCTCCTAT.

This clone showed up just a few times. Genes here carry mouse names. Sequencing ends 4 residues short of the CDR3 end; the germline J gene provides the rest. Other DNA sequences from this sample encode an identical CDR3 as well. The chain links TRBV13-3 to TRBJ1-2, with 8 bases fitting TRBD1. The V gene end was trimmed by 2 bases and the J gene end by 0 bases; junction bases not matched to a gene: 6. Germline V gene lookup returns CDR1 NNHDY and CDR2 SYVADS. The CDR3 totals 16 residues. The CDR3 DNA, read in part, is TGTGCCAGCAGTGACCCTGGACAGGGATCAAACTCC. This gives the protein CASSDPGQGSNS. The entire CDR3 is CASSDPGQGSNSDYTF.

This clone was counted only a few times. Germline and genes here are mouse. The CDR3 end is not reached by the read, which stops 4 residues before it; the germline J gene fills it in. The J gene is TRBJ2-5, the V gene TRBV16; D unresolved. The germline V gene encodes CDR1 SGHSA and CDR2 FRNQAP. The CDR3 has 12 amino acids. The sequenced part of the CDR3 DNA is TGTGCAAGCAGCTTAGACAGGGAC. This gives the protein CASSLDRD. The entire CDR3 is CASSLDRDTQYF.

Regarding this clone: Gene names refer to mouse genes. Read data end 4 residues before the CDR3 end; the end is taken from the germline J gene. This rearrangement joins TRBV14 to TRBJ2-7; 10 positions agree with TRBD2. This CDR3 is built from 14 residues. Trimming took 5 bases from V and 3 from J; bases not matched to a gene: 5. CDR1 is SGHDT, CDR2 FRDEAV, per germline. CDR3 DNA, as far as it was read: TGTGCCAGCAGGTTCGACTGGGGGGACTAT. Protein: CASRFDWGDY. The CDR3 reads in full as CASRFDWGDYEQYF.

In its sample, this clone was seen many times. Gene names are mouse gene names. The missing CDR3 end, 4 residues past where the read stops, is filled in from the germline J gene. The V gene is TRBV1, the J gene TRBJ1-1; weak D call: TRBD1 (5 bases). Germline CDR1 NSQYPW, CDR2 LRSPGD (reference sequence). Trimming took off 0 bases at V and 4 bases at J, with 12 bases between the two ends. The CDR3 length is 15 residues. CDR3 DNA (partial): TGCACCTGCAGTGCAGATGTCAGGGAGGCCACA. This encodes CTCSADVREAT. The full CDR3 protein reads CTCSADVREATEVFF.

To note about this clone: Gene names refer to mouse genes. The read halts 4 residues ahead of the CDR3 end, with the missing end drawn from the germline J gene. The genes are TRBV13-3 and TRBJ2-2; a possible D gene is TRBD1 (5 bases). Trimming pared 5 bases from V and 4 bases from J, leaving 6 bases between. CDR3 length: 12 residues. Germline CDR1 reads NNHDY; CDR2 reads SYVADS. Incomplete CDR3 DNA: TGTGCCAGCAGAACAGGCACCGGG. Amino acid sequence: CASRTGTG. The full CDR3 protein is CASRTGTGQLYF.

At least ten counts were recorded for this clone. The gene symbols are mouse symbols. The read ends 4 residues before the CDR3 terminus; that terminus is restored from the germline J gene. The chain couples TRBV13-3 to TRBJ2-3, with 7 bases lining up with TRBD1. The junction had 4 bases not matched to a gene; V was cut back by 2 bases and J by 1 base. The CDR3 sequence is 15 residues long. CDR1 is NNHDY and CDR2 is SYVADS in the germline V gene. This CDR3 is CASSEPDRGAETLYF. CDR3 bases read: TGTGCCAGCAGTGAACCCGACAGGGGTGCAGAA.

The sample holds a few counts of this clone. Gene names and germline refer to mouse. The read stops 4 residues short of the end of the CDR3; the missing end is completed from the germline J gene. V is TRBV19 and J is TRBJ2-7, with 9 bases matching TRBD2. Germline loops: CDR1 FNHDT, CDR2 SITEND (reference sequence). This CDR3 contains 13 residues. The sequenced CDR3 bases are TGTGCCAGCAGGCGGGACTGGGAGTAT. This gives the protein CASRRDWEY. The full CDR3 reads CASRRDWEYEQYF.

To note about this clone: The protein here is the DNA translation, as the TCRdb protein differs from it at residue 11. Gene and germline names: mouse. The read stops 3 residues short of the end of the CDR3; the missing end is completed from the germline J gene. The rearrangement uses TRBV13-3 and TRBJ1-3; TRBD1 is a possible D gene (6 bases). V was cut by 7 bases and J by 0 bases, with 11 bases left in between. The CDR3 runs to 14 residues. Germline values: CDR1 NNHDY, CDR2 SYVADS. The DNA read from the CDR3 is TGTGCCAGCGGGGACACCCCTTCTGGAAATACG. It yields the protein CASGDTPSGNT. The CDR3 as a whole reads CASGDTPSGNTLYF. The whole variable domain, remainder taken from reference TRBV13-3 and TRBJ1-3, is EAAVTQSPRSKVAVTGGKVTLSCHQTNNHDYMYWYRQDTGHGLRLIHYSYVADSTEKGDIPDGYKASRPSQENFSLILELASLSQTAVYFCASGDTPSGNTLYFGEGSRLIVV.

This clone appeared many times. Gene names are mouse gene names. The CDR3 end falls 4 residues outside the read, so it is completed with the germline J gene. The chain couples TRBV13-1 to TRBJ2-1; no clear D. The CDR3 spans 13 residues. Germline V gene lookup returns CDR1 NSHNY and CDR2 SYGAGN. V was clipped by 4 bases and J by 1 base, with 6 bases between them. CDR3 region: CASSPKNYAEQFF. CDR3 DNA (partial): TGTGCCAGCAGTCCAAAAAACTATGCT.

This clone has a handful of counts. At residue 12, TCRdb's protein disagrees with the DNA translation; the protein shown here derives from the DNA. Mouse names are used for the genes. With the read ending 3 residues before the CDR3 end, the germline J gene is used to fill in that end. V usage is TRBV13-3 and J usage is TRBJ1-6; 7 bases are shared with TRBD1. TRBJ1-6 is reported as an ORF; its role is uncertain. The trim removed 1 base at V and 6 bases at J, leaving 4 bases unmatched. CDR3 size: 15 residues. The germline V gene encodes CDR1 NNHDY and CDR2 SYVADS. The sequenced part of the CDR3 DNA is TGTGCCAGCAGTGATAATTGGGACAGTAATTCGCCC. It specifies CASSDNWDSNSP. The entire CDR3 is CASSDNWDSNSPLYF.

With respect to this clone: Gene names denote mouse genes. The read ends 4 residues shy of where the CDR3 ends; the end is completed using the germline J gene. The chain has TRBV13-3 and TRBJ1-1, with 7 positions matching TRBD1. The CDR3 totals 13 residues. Trimming took 4 bases from V and 4 from J; bases not matched to a gene: 4. Germline CDR1 is NNHDY and CDR2 is SYVADS. The CDR3 region is CASSKGAATEVFF. The DNA read from the CDR3 is TGTGCCAGCAGTAAGGGGGCGGCCACA.

This clone was recorded a few times. At residue 12, the DNA translation does not agree with TCRdb's protein; the protein displayed here is the one encoded by the DNA. Each gene name is a mouse one. The read gets to within 3 residues of the CDR3 end, and the germline J gene fills in the rest. The chain joins TRBV1 to TRBJ1-3; D unclear. The CDR3 is 15 amino acids. Per the germline V gene, CDR1 is NSQYPW and CDR2 is LRSPGD (reference sequence). The CDR3 protein is CPCSARHPSGNTLYF. The DNA read from the CDR3 is TGCCCCTGCAGTGCTCGACACCCTTCTGGAAATACG.

This clone was observed a handful of times. Gene names and germline match the mouse. The read comes to an end 4 residues before the CDR3 does, leaving the germline J gene to fill in the end. This chain connects TRBV13-2 to TRBJ2-7; maybe TRBD2 (6 bases). Per the germline V gene, CDR1 is NNHNN and CDR2 is SYGAGS (reference sequence). This CDR3 comprises 12 residues. CDR3 DNA (partial): TGTGCCAGCGGTGGGGGACTTTAT. It specifies CASGGGLY. The CDR3 in its entirety is CASGGGLYEQYF.

To note about this clone: The germline and genes are mouse ones. From the germline J gene comes the end of the CDR3, since the read stops 4 residues before it. The genes are TRBV13-1 and TRBJ2-3; 8 nucleotides match TRBD2. V lost 5 bases, J lost 3 bases, and 11 bases stayed unmatched. The germline V gene encodes CDR1 NSHNY and CDR2 SYGAGN. CDR3 length: 16 amino acids. The CDR3 region is CASRTPFWGVAETLYF. The sequenced CDR3 bases are TGTGCCAGCAGGACACCCTTCTGGGGGGTCGCAGAA.

This clone was detected many times. The gene symbols are mouse symbols. The CDR3 end is not reached by the read, which stops 4 residues before it; the germline J gene fills it in. This sequence joins TRBV13-3 and TRBJ2-2; the D is unclear. V shed 7 bases and J shed 2 bases, with 6 bases lying between them. The CDR3 runs to 12 residues. Germline CDR1 and CDR2: NNHDY and SYVADS. CDR3 loop: CASEWNTGQLYF. The part of the CDR3 DNA that was read is TGTGCCAGCGAGTGGAACACCGGG.

This clone was counted a few times. The genes and germline here are from mouse. The read halts 4 residues ahead of the CDR3 end, with the missing end drawn from the germline J gene. The chain uses TRBV13-2 and TRBJ2-7; TRBD2 agrees at 11 bases. The V segment lost 0 bases and the J segment 0 bases; nucleotides outside the gene matches: 5. CDR1 NNHNN and CDR2 SYGAGS come from the germline V gene (reference sequence). The CDR3 is 17 residues long. CDR3 protein: CASGDARLGGSSYEQYF. The covered CDR3 bases are TGTGCCAGCGGTGATGCCCGACTGGGGGGGAGCTCCTAT.

This clone was counted between two and nine times. Germline and genes: mouse. The read finishes 4 residues shy of the CDR3 end, and the germline J gene is used to complete it. The genes are TRBV19 and TRBJ2-1, with 8 bases lining up with TRBD1. The CDR3 sequence is 15 residues long. Germline V gives CDR1 FNHDT, CDR2 SITEND (reference sequence). V was clipped by 5 bases and J by 4 bases; unmatched bases: 8. CDR3 DNA (partial): TGTGCCAGCAGAACCGGACAGGGATGGTATGCT. Its translation is CASRTGQGWYA. The CDR3 in full is CASRTGQGWYAEQFF.